The 31 T cell receptor beta chains reported below all come from one sample, sequenced in a study of T cells in Graves' hyperthyroidism and ophthalmopathy. Researchers amplified the TCR beta CDR3 regions from RNA transcripts. Initially, a first-round RT-PCR of the TCR CDR3 employed the HTBI primer set. TCRdb re-called the multiplex PCR reads through MiXCR, storing one row per CDR3 protein. The table records hundreds of thousands of distinct CDR3 sequences, 45% of them present only once. The sequencing input was peripheral blood or thyroid tissue (not recorded which). These receptors all stem from an adult man with Graves' disease, either hyperthyroidism or ophthalmopathy (not recorded which).

The V and J genes are TRBV15 and TRBJ2-5, with a weak D call TRBD2 (6 bases). The CDR3 length is 16 residues. The germline gives CDR1 LNHNV, CDR2 YYDKDF (reference sequence). V was shortened by 6 bases and J by 1 base, with 18 bases between the two germline ends. CDR3 DNA: TGTGCCACCAGGGCATATGGCGGGGCGCGCCAAGAGACCCAGTACTTC. This translates into CATRAYGGARQETQYF.

The chain links TRBV6-1 to TRBJ1-4; weak D call: TRBD1 (5 bases). Trimming took off 2 bases at V and 8 bases at J, with 12 bases between the two ends. The CDR3 is 14 amino acids. The germline CDR1 and CDR2 sequences are MNHNS and SASEGT. The CDR3 reads CASSESGAPEKLFF. CDR3 in DNA: TGTGCCAGCAGTGAAAGCGGGGCCCCAGAAAAACTGTTTTTT.

A few counts support this clonotype. The junction shows a germline mismatch at one end, possibly a read error. The rearrangement links TRBV14 to TRBJ1-2; D possibly corresponds to TRBD1 (6 bases). This CDR3 has 16 amino acids. The V gene's germline CDR1 is SGHDN and CDR2 FVKESK. CDR3 sequence (DNA): TGCGCCAGCAGCCACCTATGGGGGCAGACTAACTATGGCTACACCTTC. This encodes CASSHLWGQTNYGYTF.

This clonotype was detected only a few times. The chain is built from TRBV5-1 and TRBJ1-1; D unclear. V dropped 1 base and J dropped 5 bases, with 12 bases sitting between them. The CDR3 contains 14 residues. Germline loops: CDR1 SGHRS, CDR2 YFSETQ. CDR3 nucleotide sequence: TGCGCCAGCAGCTTGTCCCCAGCGGGGACTGAAGCTTTCTTT. It specifies CASSLSPAGTEAFF.

V gene TRBV10-3 combines with J gene TRBJ2-7; tentative D call: TRBD2 (6 bases). This CDR3 spans 13 amino acids. Trimming removed 9 bases from V and 3 bases from J, with 15 bases in between. Germline V gene lookup returns CDR1 ENHRY and CDR2 SYGVKD. The CDR3 DNA is TGTGCCATTAGGCGGGGTCGGCGCTACGAGCAGTACTTC. It yields the protein CAIRRGRRYEQYF.

This clonotype was counted only a few times. The V call is TRBV20-1, the J call TRBJ2-5; D possibly uses TRBD1 or TRBD2 (5 bases each). V was trimmed by 0 bases and J by 1 base, leaving 15 bases between them. The CDR3 has 16 residues. Germline CDR1 is DFQATT and CDR2 is SNEGSKA (reference sequence). The CDR3 coding sequence is TGCAGTGCTAGAGAAAGCCCCCGGGACGGCCAAGAGACCCAGTACTTC. It encodes CSARESPRDGQETQYF.

Turning to this clonotype: Just one base apart from a much larger clone, this may be a read error. This chain links TRBV29-1 with TRBJ2-7, with 10 bases aligning to TRBD2. The germline V gene encodes CDR1 SQVTM and CDR2 ANQGSEA. The CDR3 runs 16 residues. As DNA, the CDR3 is TGCAGCGTTGACTTCGGTGCTAGCGGGAGCATCTACGGGCAGTACTTC. Translated: CSVDFGASGSIYGQYF.

The table lists this clonotype with a few counts. V gene TRBV12-3 or TRBV12-4 combines with J gene TRBJ2-7, with a weak D call TRBD2 (5 bases). The CDR3 runs 15 residues. Trimming shortened V by 4 bases and J by 2 bases, and 15 bases separated the two germline ends. Here the CDR3 DNA reads TGTGCCAGCAGTTACTCGTATGGGGAGACCTACGAGCAGTACTTC. Amino acid sequence: CASSYSYGETYEQYF.

V usage is TRBV6-4 and J usage is TRBJ2-7, with 9 positions matching TRBD1. The CDR3 covers 15 residues. Germline-derived CDR1 and CDR2 are MRHNA and SNTAGT. J lost 4 bases, V lost 5 bases, and 9 bases had no gene match. In DNA form, the CDR3 reads TGTGCCAGCAGTAAACCGGGACAGGGCTTGTACGAGCAGTACTTC. Translation: CASSKPGQGLYEQYF.

The chain has TRBV12-3 or TRBV12-4 and TRBJ1-4; 7 bases match TRBD1. The CDR3 loop spans 15 amino acids. The V gene end was trimmed by 6 bases and the J gene end by 6 bases; junction bases not matched to a gene: 10. Here the CDR3 reads CASSRTGPPDEKLFF. CDR3 nucleotide sequence: TGTGCCAGCAGCAGGACAGGACCCCCGGATGAAAAACTGTTTTTT.

The chain joins TRBV9 to TRBJ1-1; no definite D call. From germline, CDR1 is SGDLS and CDR2 YYNGEE. The CDR3 consists of 12 residues. Trimming stripped 5 bases from V and 10 bases from J, with 15 bases between. DNA of the CDR3: TGTGCCAGCAGGTCTAACGGGTTGGGAGCTTTCTTT. Protein product: CASRSNGLGAFF.

This clonotype was counted a few times. The chain combines TRBV2 with TRBJ1-2; D is undetermined. The CDR3 has 11 residues. Germline V gene sequence: CDR1 SNHLY, CDR2 FYNNEI. Trimming removed 7 bases from V and 4 bases from J, with 7 bases in between. The CDR3 protein is CASKNGYGYTF. In DNA, the CDR3 is TGTGCCAGCAAAAACGGCTATGGCTACACCTTC.

This clonotype was recorded a few times. The J gene is TRBJ1-1, the V gene TRBV6-5; D is ambiguous. Germline assignment: CDR1 MNHEY and CDR2 SVGAGI. The CDR3 is 13 amino acids. Trimming cost V 4 bases and J 3 bases, with 9 bases left between them. The CDR3 DNA reads as TGTGCCAGCAGTTCTAATGCCCACACTGAAGCTTTCTTT. It translates to CASSSNAHTEAFF.

The chain links TRBV29-1 to TRBJ1-2; D gene uncertain. With 4 bases removed from V and 12 bases from J, the gap between germline ends came to 21 bases. Looked up from germline, CDR1 is SQVTM and CDR2 is ANQGSEA. The CDR3 is made up of 13 amino acids. CDR3 loop: CSVGSWERSGNTF. The CDR3 DNA follows: TGCAGCGTTGGCTCGTGGGAACGGTCTGGAAACACCTTC.

The CDR3 loop reads CASSVATSMNTEAFF. Written as DNA, the CDR3 is TGTGCCAGCAGCGTAGCAACATCCATGAACACTGAAGCTTTCTTT. The V call is TRBV9, the J call TRBJ1-1; D not resolved. Germline CDR1 is SGDLS and CDR2 is YYNGEE. The CDR3 extends over 15 amino acids. The ends were cut back, 0 bases at V and 0 bases at J, with 9 bases in the middle. The whole variable domain, remainder taken from reference TRBV9 and TRBJ1-1, is DSGVTQTPKHLITATGQRVTLRCSPRSGDLSVYWYQQSLDQGLQFLIQYYNGEERAKGNILERFSAQQFPDLHSELNLSSLELGDSALYFCASSVATSMNTEAFFGQGTRLTVV.

This clonotype was seen repeatedly, ten times or more. The gene calls are TRBV19 and TRBJ1-2; 9 bases are a match to TRBD1. The junction had 6 bases not matched to a gene; V was cut back by 10 bases and J by 6 bases. The CDR3 consists of 12 residues. Germline CDR1 is LNHDA and CDR2 is SQIVND (reference sequence). In DNA form, the CDR3 reads TGTGCCACCATCAACAGGGGGCATGGCTACACCTTC. Translated: CATINRGHGYTF.

Turning to this clonotype: Since the CDR3 does not end with the conserved phenylalanine or tryptophan, this likely comes from a read error. This sequence joins TRBV5-1 and TRBJ1-2, with D unclear. This CDR3 contains 14 residues. The V gene's germline CDR1 is SGHRS and CDR2 YFSETQ. The ends were cut back, 2 bases at V and 0 bases at J, with 8 bases in the middle. The CDR3 DNA reads as TGCGCCAGCAGCTTCGCAGTTTCTAACTATGGCTACACCCTC. It translates to CASSFAVSNYGYTL.

The chain uses TRBV7-9 and TRBJ2-5; TRBD2 matches at 9 bases. CDR3 size: 17 residues. The trim removed 2 bases at V and 0 bases at J, leaving 7 bases unmatched. Germline CDR1 is SEHNR and CDR2 is FQNEAQ (reference sequence). The CDR3 DNA follows: TGTGCCAGCAGCTTAAGGGCTAGCGGGGCAAACCAAGAGACCCAGTACTTC. Amino acid sequence: CASSLRASGANQETQYF.

This clonotype was picked up many times. At one of its ends the junction is not consistent with the germline gene, which may arise from a read error. The chain recombines TRBV5-1 with TRBJ2-2, with a weak D call TRBD2 (5 bases). The CDR3 has 14 residues. Germline CDR1 and CDR2: SGHRS and YFSETQ. Here the CDR3 DNA reads TGTGCCAGCAGCTTAGGAGGCGGCACCGGGGAGCTGTTTTTT. Amino acids: CASSLGGGTGELFF. Supplemented by reference TRBV5-1 and TRBJ2-2, the full variable domain reads KAGVTQTPRYLIKTRGQQVTLSCSPISGHRSVSWYQQTPGQGLQFLFEYFSETQRNKGNFPGRFSGRQFSNSRSEMNVSTLELGDSALYLCASSLGGGTGELFFGEGSRLTVL.

The J gene is TRBJ1-3, the V gene TRBV15, with 11 bases identical to TRBD1. The germline gives CDR1 LNHNV, CDR2 YYDKDF (reference sequence). The CDR3 extends over 17 amino acids. The J segment lost 5 bases and the V segment lost 3 bases, leaving 9 bases of the junction unmatched. CDR3 amino acids: CATSSGQGAKDRNTIYF. The DNA of the CDR3 is TGTGCCACCAGCAGTGGACAGGGGGCGAAGGATAGAAACACCATATATTTT.

V gene TRBV4-1 combines with J gene TRBJ1-3; D not certain. There are 16 residues in the CDR3. CDR1 is MGHRA, CDR2 YSYEKL, per germline. The ends were cut back, 0 bases at V and 0 bases at J, with 9 bases in the middle. The CDR3 spells CASSQETGLSGNTIYF. Here the CDR3 DNA reads TGCGCCAGCAGCCAAGAAACGGGCCTCTCTGGAAACACCATATATTTT.

Remarks on this clonotype: A much larger clone sits a single nucleotide away, making a read error possible. This chain connects TRBV24-1 to TRBJ1-2; possibly TRBD1 for D (5 bases). The germline CDR1 and CDR2 sequences are KGHDR and SFDVKD. This CDR3 region has 13 residues. CDR3 loop: CATSLGRDYSYTF. The CDR3 DNA reads TGTGCCACCAGTCTGGGGCGCGACTATAGCTACACCTTC.

The table lists this clonotype with a few counts. The chain combines TRBV19 with TRBJ1-5; no firm D call. CDR3 size: 15 residues. Trimming took off 0 bases at V and 0 bases at J, with 6 bases between the two ends. Germline V gene data show CDR1 as LNHDA and CDR2 as SQIVND (reference sequence). Here the CDR3 DNA reads TGTGCCAGTAGTATAGATGGGCATAGCAATCAGCCCCAGCATTTT. Translated, it gives CASSIDGHSNQPQHF. The full variable domain, with the rest looked up from reference TRBV19 and TRBJ1-5, is DGGITQSPKYLFRKEGQNVTLSCEQNLNHDAMYWYRQDPGQGLRLIYYSQIVNDFQKGDIAEGYSVSREKKESFPLTVTSAQKNPTAFYLCASSIDGHSNQPQHFGDGTRLSIL.

This clonotype turned up a few times. This sequence joins TRBV6-6 and TRBJ1-5; perhaps TRBD1 as D (6 bases). The CDR3 consists of 14 residues. V lost 6 bases, J lost 2 bases, and 11 bases lay in between. Germline lookup yields CDR1 MNHNY and CDR2 SVGAGI (reference sequence). The CDR3 nucleotides read TGTGCCAGCAGACGGACAGACGGCAATCAGCCCCAGCATTTT. Amino acid sequence: CASRRTDGNQPQHF.

The chain combines TRBV20-1 with TRBJ1-5; D is perhaps TRBD1 (5 bases). Germline assignment: CDR1 DFQATT and CDR2 SNEGSKA (reference sequence). V was cut by 0 bases and J by 6 bases, with 15 bases left in between. The CDR3 loop spans 15 amino acids. The CDR3 spells CSARDSIRGGQPQHF. Here the CDR3 DNA reads TGCAGTGCTAGAGACTCGATTAGGGGCGGTCAGCCCCAGCATTTT.

This chain uses TRBV29-1 with TRBJ1-6, with TRBD1 as a possible D gene (5 bases). This CDR3 spans 16 amino acids. The V gene lost 5 bases and the J gene lost 5 bases, with 19 bases spanning the gap. CDR1 SQVTM and CDR2 ANQGSEA come from the germline V gene. The CDR3 bases are TGCAGCGTTTCGGAGTCAGTCCAGGGTCATAATTCACCCCTCCACTTT. This encodes CSVSESVQGHNSPLHF.

The J gene is TRBJ2-3, the V gene TRBV12-3 or TRBV12-4; 8 bases are a match to TRBD2. The ends lost 3 bases at V and 4 bases at J; junction bases unmatched: 3. This CDR3 spans 14 amino acids. The DNA of the CDR3 is TGTGCCAGCAGTTTTTCGGGAGGGCCAGATACGCAGTATTTT. Amino acids: CASSFSGGPDTQYF.

This rearrangement joins TRBV12-3 or TRBV12-4 to TRBJ1-1; D uncertain. V was cut by 6 bases and J by 5 bases, with 16 bases left in between. This CDR3 contains 14 residues. This CDR3 reads CASRTTRGGTEAFF. CDR3 coding DNA: TGTGCCAGCAGAACGACCCGAGGTGGGACTGAAGCTTTCTTT.

Only a few counts were recorded for this clonotype. Here the CDR3 DNA reads TGTGCCAGCAGCTTAGAAGAGGCAGATACGCAGTATTTT. Encoded protein: CASSLEEADTQYF. V usage is TRBV7-9 and J usage is TRBJ2-3; D not resolved. The CDR3 length is 13 residues. Trimming pared 1 base from V and 4 bases from J, leaving 6 bases between. Germline V lookup: CDR1 SEHNR, CDR2 FQNEAQ (reference sequence).

On this clonotype: This sequence may be a read error, since a much larger clone differs from it by one base. The rearrangement links TRBV29-1 to TRBJ1-1; D may be TRBD1 (6 bases). The CDR3 is 13 residues long. Germline V gene data show CDR1 as SQVTM and CDR2 as ANQGSEA. Trimming took 6 bases from V and 6 from J, leaving 17 bases between them. As DNA, the CDR3 is TGCAGCGTCGCAGGGGTTGGGTACGCTGAAGCTTTCTTT. It yields the protein CSVAGVGYAEAFF.

This clonotype has at least ten counts. The J gene is TRBJ2-7, the V gene TRBV7-9; 10 nucleotides line up with TRBD1. V was clipped by 3 bases and J by 7 bases; unmatched bases: 6. This CDR3 is 14 amino acids long. Germline lookup yields CDR1 SEHNR and CDR2 FQNEAQ (reference sequence). CDR3 DNA: TGTGCCAGCAGCTTCGGGACAGGGGTGGATGAGCAGTACTTC. Translation: CASSFGTGVDEQYF.